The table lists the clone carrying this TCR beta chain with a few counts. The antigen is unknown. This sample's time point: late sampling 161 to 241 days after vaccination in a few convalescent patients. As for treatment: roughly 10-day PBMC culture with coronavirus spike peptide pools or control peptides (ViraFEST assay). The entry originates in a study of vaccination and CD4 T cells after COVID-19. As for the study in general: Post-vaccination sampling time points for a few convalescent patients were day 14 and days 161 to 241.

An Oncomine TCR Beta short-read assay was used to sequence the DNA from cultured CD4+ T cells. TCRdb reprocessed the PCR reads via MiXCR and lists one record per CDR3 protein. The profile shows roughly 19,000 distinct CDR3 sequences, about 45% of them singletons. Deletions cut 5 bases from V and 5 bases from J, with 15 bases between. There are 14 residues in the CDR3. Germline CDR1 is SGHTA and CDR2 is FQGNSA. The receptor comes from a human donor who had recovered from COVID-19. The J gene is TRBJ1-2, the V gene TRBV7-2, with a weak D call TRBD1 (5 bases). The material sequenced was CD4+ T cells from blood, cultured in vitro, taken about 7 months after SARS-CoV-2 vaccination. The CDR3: CASSPQGIGYGYTF. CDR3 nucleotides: TGTGCCAGCAGCCCCCAGGGAATTGGGTATGGCTACACCTTC.